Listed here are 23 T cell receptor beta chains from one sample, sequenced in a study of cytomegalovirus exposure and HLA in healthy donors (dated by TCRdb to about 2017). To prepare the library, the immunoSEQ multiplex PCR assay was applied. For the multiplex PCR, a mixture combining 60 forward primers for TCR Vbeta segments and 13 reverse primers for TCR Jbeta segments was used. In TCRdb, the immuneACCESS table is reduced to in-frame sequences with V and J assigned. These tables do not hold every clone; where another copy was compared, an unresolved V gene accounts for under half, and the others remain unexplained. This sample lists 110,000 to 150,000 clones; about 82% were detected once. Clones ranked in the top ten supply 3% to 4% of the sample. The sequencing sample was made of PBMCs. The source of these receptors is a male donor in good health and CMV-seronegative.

In nucleotides, the CDR3 is TGTGCCAGTAGTGTCCGGGACAGGGGTCTTTACAATGAGCAGTTCTTC. This translates into CASSVRDRGLYNEQFF. The V gene is TRBV19, the J gene TRBJ2-1; the match to TRBD1 covers 10 bases. V dropped 5 bases and J dropped 4; count of bases not matched to a gene: 8. CDR3 length: 16 amino acids. CDR1 LNHDA and CDR2 SQIVND come from the germline V gene (reference sequence).

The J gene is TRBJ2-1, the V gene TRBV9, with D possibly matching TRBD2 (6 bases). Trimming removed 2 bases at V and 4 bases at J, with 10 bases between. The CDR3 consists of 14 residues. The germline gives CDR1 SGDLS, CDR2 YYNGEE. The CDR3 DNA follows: TGTGCCAGCAGCGTTGGGGGGAGGTACAATGAGCAGTTCTTC. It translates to CASSVGGRYNEQFF.

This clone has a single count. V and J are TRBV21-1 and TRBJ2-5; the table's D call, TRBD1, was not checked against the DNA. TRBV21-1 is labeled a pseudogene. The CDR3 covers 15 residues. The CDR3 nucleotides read TGTGCCAGCAGCAAAGAGGTCAGGGATGGGGAGACCCAGTACTTC. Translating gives CASSKEVRDGETQYF.

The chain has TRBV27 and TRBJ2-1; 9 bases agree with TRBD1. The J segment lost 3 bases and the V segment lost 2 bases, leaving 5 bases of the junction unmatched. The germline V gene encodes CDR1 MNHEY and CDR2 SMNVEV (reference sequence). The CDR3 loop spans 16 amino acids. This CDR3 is CASSLMGQGLYNEQFF. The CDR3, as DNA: TGTGCCAGCAGTTTAATGGGACAGGGTCTCTACAATGAGCAGTTCTTC.

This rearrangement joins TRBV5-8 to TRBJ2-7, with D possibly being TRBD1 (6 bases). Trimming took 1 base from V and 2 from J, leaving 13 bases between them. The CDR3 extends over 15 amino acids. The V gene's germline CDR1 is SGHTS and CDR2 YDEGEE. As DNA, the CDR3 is TGTGCCAGCAGCTTGATCACAGGGATTACCTACGAGCAGTACTTC. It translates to CASSLITGITYEQYF.

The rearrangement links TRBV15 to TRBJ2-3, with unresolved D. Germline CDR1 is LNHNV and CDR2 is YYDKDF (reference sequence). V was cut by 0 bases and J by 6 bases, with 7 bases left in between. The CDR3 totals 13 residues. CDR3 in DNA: TGTGCCACCAGCAGAGATTACGCGGATACGCAGTATTTT. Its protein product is CATSRDYADTQYF.

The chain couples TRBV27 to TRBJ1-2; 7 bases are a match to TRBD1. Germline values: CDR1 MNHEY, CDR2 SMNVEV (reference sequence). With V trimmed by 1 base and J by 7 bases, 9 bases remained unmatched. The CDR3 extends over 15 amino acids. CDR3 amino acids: CASSLYPTGARGYTF. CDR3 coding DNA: TGTGCCAGCAGTTTATACCCCACAGGGGCGCGTGGCTACACCTTC.

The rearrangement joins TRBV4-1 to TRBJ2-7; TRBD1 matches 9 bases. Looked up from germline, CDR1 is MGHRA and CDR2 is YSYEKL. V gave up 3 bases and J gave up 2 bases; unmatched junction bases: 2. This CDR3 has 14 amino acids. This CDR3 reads CASSHDRGTYEQYF. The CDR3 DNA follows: TGCGCCAGCAGCCACGACAGGGGGACCTACGAGCAGTACTTC.

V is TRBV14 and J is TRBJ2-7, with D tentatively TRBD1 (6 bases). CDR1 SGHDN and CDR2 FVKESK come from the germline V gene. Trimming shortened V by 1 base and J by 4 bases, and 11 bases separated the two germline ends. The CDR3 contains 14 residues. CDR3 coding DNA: TGTGCCAGCAGCCAAGTGTACAGGGATTACGAGCAGTACTTC. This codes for CASSQVYRDYEQYF.

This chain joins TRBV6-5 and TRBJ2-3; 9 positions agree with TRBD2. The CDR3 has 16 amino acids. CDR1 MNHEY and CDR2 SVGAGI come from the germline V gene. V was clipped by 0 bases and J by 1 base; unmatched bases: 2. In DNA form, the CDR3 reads TGTGCCAGCAGTTACTCGGGCGGGGGGGGCACAGATACGCAGTATTTT. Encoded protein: CASSYSGGGGTDTQYF.

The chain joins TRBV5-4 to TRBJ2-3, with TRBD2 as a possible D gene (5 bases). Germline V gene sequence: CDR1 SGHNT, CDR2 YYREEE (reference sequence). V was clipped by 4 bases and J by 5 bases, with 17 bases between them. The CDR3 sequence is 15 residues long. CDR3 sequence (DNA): TGTGCCAGCAGCGGCAGCGGAAAACGGGGAGATACGCAGTATTTT. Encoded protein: CASSGSGKRGDTQYF.

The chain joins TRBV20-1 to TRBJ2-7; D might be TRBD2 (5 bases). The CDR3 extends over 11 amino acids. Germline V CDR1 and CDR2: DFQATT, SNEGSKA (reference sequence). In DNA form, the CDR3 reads TGCAGCGCTCTGAGGGCCTACGAGCAGTACTTC. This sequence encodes CSALRAYEQYF.

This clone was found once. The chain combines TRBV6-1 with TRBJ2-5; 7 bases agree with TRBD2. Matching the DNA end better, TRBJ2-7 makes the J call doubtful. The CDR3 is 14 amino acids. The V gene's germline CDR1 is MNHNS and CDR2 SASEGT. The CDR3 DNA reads TGTGCCAGCAGACTAGCGCTAAGCTCCTACGAGCAGTACTTC. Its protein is CASRLALSSYEQYF.

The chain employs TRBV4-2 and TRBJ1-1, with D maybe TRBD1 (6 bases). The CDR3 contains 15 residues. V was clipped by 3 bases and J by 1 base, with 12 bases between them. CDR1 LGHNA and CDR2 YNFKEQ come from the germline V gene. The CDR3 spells CASSQYGQRNTEAFF. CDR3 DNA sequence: TGTGCCAGCAGCCAGTACGGACAGAGGAACACTGAAGCTTTCTTT.

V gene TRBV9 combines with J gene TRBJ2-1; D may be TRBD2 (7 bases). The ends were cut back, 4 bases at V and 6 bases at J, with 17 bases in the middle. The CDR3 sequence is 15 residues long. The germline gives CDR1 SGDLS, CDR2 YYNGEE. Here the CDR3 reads CASSPPLGGLNEQFF. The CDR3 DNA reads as TGTGCCAGCAGCCCACCCCTCGGGGGGCTCAATGAGCAGTTCTTC.

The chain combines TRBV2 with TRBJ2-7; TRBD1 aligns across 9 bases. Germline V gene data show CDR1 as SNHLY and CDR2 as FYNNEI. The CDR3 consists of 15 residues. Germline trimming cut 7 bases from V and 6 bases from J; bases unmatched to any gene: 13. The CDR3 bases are TGTGCCAGCACCGGGGAGGGACAGGGATCCAGCGAGCAGTACTTC. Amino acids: CASTGEGQGSSEQYF.

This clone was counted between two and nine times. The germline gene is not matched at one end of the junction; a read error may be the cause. CDR3 residues: CASSPRTGKGDF. The CDR3 bases are TGTGCCAGCAGTCCCCGGACAGGGAAGGGAGACTTC. V is TRBV27 and J is TRBJ2-7; 8 positions agree with TRBD1. The CDR3 covers 12 residues. Germline CDR1 and CDR2: MNHEY and SMNVEV (reference sequence).

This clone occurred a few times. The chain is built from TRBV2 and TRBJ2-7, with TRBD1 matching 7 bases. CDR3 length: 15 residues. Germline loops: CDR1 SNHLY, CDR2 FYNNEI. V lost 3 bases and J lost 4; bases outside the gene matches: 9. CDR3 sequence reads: CASSDFGTAVYEQYF. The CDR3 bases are TGTGCCAGCAGTGACTTCGGGACAGCTGTGTACGAGCAGTACTTC.

The CDR3 bases are TGTGCCAGCAGCTGGTTGACAGGGTCTGGAAACACCATATATTTT. Encoded protein: CASSWLTGSGNTIYF. V usage is TRBV5-6 and J usage is TRBJ1-3, with 7 bases aligning to TRBD1. Germline CDR1 is SGHDT and CDR2 is YYEEEE. The CDR3 covers 15 residues. Trimming took 3 bases from V and 1 from J; bases not matched to a gene: 4. Combining the CDR3 with reference TRBV5-6 and TRBJ1-3 gives the whole variable domain DAGVTQSPTHLIKTRGQQVTLRCSPKSGHDTVSWYQQALGQGPQFIFQYYEEEERQRGNFPDRFSGHQFPNYSSELNVNALLLGDSALYLCASSWLTGSGNTIYFGEGSWLTVV.

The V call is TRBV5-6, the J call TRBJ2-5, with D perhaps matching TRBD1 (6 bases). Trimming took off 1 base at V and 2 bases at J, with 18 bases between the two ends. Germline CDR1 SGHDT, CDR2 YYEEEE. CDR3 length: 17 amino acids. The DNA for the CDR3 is TGTGCCAGCAGCTTGACGACAGGTTTTTGGATACAAGAGACCCAGTACTTC. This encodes CASSLTTGFWIQETQYF.

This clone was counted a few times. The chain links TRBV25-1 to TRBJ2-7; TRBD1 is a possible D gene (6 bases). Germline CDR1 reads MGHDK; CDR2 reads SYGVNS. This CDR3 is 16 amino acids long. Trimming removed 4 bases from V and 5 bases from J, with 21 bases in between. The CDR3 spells CASSAPDPGVLDEQYF. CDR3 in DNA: TGTGCCAGCAGTGCGCCGGACCCAGGGGTCCTCGACGAGCAGTACTTC.

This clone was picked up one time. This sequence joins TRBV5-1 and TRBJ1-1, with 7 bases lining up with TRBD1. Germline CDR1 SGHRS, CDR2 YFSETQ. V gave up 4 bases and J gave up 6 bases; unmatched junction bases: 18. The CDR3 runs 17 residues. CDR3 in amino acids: CASSPFDRARWGAEAFF. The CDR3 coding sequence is TGCGCCAGCAGCCCCTTCGACAGGGCTCGGTGGGGTGCTGAAGCTTTCTTT.

The CDR3 region has the DNA TGTGCCAGCAGTTTGGGTCCAGGGAACTATGGCTACACCTTC. Protein sequence: CASSLGPGNYGYTF. J is TRBJ1-2 and V is TRBV28, with D possibly matching TRBD1 (5 bases). CDR3 size: 14 residues. CDR1 is MDHEN and CDR2 is SYDVKM in the germline V gene. Trimming stripped 3 bases from V and 2 bases from J, with 10 bases between.